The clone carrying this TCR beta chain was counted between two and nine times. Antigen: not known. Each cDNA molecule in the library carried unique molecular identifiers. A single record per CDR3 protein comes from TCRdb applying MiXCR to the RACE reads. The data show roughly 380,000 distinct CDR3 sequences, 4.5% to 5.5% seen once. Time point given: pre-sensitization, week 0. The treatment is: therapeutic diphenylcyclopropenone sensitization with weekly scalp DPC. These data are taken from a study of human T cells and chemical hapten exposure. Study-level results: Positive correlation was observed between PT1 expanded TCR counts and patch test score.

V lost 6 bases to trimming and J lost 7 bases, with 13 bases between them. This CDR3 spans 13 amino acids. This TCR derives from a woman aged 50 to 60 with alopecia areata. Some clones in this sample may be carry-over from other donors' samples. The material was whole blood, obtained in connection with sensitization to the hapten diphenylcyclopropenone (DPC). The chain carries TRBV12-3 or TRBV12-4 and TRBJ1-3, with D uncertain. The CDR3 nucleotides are TGTGCCAGCAGCTCGTCTAATGGGAACACCATATATTTT. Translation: CASSSSNGNTIYF.